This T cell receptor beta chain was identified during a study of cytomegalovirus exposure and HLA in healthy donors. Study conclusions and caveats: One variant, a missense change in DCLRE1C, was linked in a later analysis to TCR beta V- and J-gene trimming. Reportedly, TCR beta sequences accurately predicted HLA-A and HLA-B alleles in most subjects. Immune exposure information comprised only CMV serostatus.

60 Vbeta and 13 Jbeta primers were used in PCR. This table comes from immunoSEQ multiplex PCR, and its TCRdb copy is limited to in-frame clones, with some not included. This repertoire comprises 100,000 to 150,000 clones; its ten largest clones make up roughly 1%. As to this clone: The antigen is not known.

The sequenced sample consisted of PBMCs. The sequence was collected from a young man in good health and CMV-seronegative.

Here the CDR3 DNA reads TGTGCCAGCAGCTCAAGGGGGACGGTGAACACCGGGGAGCTGTTTTTT. Protein: CASSSRGTVNTGELFF. The chain joins TRBV7-6 to TRBJ2-2, with D tentatively TRBD1 (6 bases). Trimming cost V 4 bases and J 1 base, with 13 bases left between them. Germline V CDR1 and CDR2: SGHVS, FNYEAQ. The CDR3 is 16 residues long.